The clone carrying this T cell receptor (beta chain) was observed a few times. The record originates from a study of blood T cell repertoires in COVID-19. J gave up 4 bases and V 7 bases, and 15 bases lay outside the gene matches. CDR3 size: 16 residues. Germline assignment: CDR1 SGHTA and CDR2 FQGNSA. The table came from immunoSEQ multiplex PCR; TCRdb's copy has only in-frame clones and leaves some out. Seen here are about 73,000 clones, roughly nine tenths observed once, and the top ten hold approximately 15%. Sequenced input: peripheral blood. This receptor was obtained from a woman older than 75 with active or convalescent COVID-19. The chain couples TRBV7-2 to TRBJ1-2; 7 positions match TRBD1. The CDR3 sequence: CASTPKVGGNFYGYTF. CDR3 bases: TGTGCCAGCACCCCGAAAGTAGGGGGCAATTTCTATGGCTACACCTTC. Full variable domain (outside the CDR3, taken from reference TRBV7-2 and TRBJ1-2): GAGVSQSPSNKVTEKGKDVELRCDPISGHTALYWYRQSLGQGLEFLIYFQGNSAPDKSGLPSDRFSAERTGGSVSTLTIQRTQQEDSAVYLCASTPKVGGNFYGYTFGSGTRLTVV.